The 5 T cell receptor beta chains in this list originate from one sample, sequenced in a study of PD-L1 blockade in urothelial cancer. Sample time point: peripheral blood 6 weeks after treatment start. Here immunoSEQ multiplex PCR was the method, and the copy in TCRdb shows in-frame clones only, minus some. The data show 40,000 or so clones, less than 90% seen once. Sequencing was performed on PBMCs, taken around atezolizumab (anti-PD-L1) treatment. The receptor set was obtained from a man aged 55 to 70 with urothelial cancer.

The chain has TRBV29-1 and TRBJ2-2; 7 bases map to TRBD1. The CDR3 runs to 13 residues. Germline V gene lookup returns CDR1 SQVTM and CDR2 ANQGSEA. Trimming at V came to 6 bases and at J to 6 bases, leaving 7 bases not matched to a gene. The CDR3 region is CSVANRGAGELFF. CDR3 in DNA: TGCAGCGTGGCAAACAGGGGCGCCGGGGAGCTGTTTTTT.

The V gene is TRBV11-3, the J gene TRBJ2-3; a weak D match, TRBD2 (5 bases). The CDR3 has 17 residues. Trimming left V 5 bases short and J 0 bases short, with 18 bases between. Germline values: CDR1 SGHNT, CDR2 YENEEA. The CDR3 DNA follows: TGTGCCAGCAGCCCTCGAAGCGGTTTCTCTAGCACAGATACGCAGTATTTT. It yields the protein CASSPRSGFSSTDTQYF. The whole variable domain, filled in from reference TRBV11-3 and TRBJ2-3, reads EAGVVQSPRYKIIEKKQPVAFWCNPISGHNTLYWYLQNLGQGPELLIRYENEEAVDDSQLPKDRFSAERLKGVDSTLKIQPAELGDSAVYLCASSPRSGFSSTDTQYFGPGTRLTVL.

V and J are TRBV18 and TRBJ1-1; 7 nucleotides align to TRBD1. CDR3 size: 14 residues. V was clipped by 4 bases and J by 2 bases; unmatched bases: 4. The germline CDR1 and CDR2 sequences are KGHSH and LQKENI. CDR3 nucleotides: TGTGCCAGCTCACTTGGACAGGCAAACACTGAAGCTTTCTTT. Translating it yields CASSLGQANTEAFF.

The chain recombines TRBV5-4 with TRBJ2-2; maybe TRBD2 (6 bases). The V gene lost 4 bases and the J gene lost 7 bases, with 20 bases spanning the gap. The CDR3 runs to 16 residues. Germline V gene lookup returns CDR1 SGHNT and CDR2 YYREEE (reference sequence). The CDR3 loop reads CASSAGNRGRIGELFF. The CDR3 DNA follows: TGTGCCAGCAGCGCTGGTAATCGGGGGAGGATCGGGGAGCTGTTTTTT.

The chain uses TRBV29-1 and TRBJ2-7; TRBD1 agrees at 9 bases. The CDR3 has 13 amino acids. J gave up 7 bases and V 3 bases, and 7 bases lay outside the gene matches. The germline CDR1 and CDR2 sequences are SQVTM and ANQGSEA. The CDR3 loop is CSVEGQGDREQYF. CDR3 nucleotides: TGCAGCGTTGAGGGACAGGGAGATCGGGAGCAGTACTTC.